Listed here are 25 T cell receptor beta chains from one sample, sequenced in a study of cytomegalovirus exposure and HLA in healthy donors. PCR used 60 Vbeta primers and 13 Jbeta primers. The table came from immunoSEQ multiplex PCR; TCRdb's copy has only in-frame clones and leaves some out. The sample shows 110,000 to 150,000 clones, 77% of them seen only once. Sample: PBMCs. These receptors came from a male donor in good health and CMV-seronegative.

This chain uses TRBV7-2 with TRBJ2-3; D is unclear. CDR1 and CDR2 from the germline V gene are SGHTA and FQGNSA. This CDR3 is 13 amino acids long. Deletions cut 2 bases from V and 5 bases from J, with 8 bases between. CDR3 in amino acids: CASSLKTGDTQYF. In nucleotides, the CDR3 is TGTGCCAGCAGCTTAAAGACGGGAGATACGCAGTATTTT. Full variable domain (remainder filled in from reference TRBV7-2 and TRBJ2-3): GAGVSQSPSNKVTEKGKDVELRCDPISGHTALYWYRQSLGQGLEFLIYFQGNSAPDKSGLPSDRFSAERTGGSVSTLTIQRTQQEDSAVYLCASSLKTGDTQYFGPGTRLTVL.

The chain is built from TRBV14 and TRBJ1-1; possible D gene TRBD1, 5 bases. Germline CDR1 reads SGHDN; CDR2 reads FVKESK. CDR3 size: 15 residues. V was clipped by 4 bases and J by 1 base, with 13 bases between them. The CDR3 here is CASSRAGRTNTEAFF. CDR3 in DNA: TGTGCCAGCAGCCGAGCGGGACGGACGAACACTGAAGCTTTCTTT.

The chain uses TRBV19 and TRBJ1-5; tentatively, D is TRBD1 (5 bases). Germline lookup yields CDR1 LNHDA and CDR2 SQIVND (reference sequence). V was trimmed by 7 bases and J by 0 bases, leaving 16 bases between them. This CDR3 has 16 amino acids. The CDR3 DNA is TGTGCCAGTAAGAGCCAGGGTTCCAATAGCAATCAGCCCCAGCATTTT. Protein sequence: CASKSQGSNSNQPQHF.

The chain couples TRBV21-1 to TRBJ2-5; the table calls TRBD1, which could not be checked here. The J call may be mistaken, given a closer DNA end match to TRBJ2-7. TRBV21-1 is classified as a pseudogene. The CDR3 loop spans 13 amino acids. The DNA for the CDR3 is TGTGCCAGCAGCATCGGGACAGTAGGCGAGCAGTACTTC. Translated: CASSIGTVGEQYF.

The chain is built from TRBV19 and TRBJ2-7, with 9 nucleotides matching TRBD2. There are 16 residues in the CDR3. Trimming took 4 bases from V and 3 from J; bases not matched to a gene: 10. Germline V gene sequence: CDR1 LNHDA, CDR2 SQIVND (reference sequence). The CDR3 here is CASSKGGRARYYEQYF. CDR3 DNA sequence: TGTGCCAGTAGTAAGGGCGGGAGGGCCCGTTACTACGAGCAGTACTTC.

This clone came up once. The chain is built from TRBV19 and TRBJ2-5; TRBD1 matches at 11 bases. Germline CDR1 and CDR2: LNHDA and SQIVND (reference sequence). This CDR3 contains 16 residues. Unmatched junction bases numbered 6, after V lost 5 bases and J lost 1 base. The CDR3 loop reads CASSFTGTGGQETQYF. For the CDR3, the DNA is TGTGCCAGTAGTTTTACCGGGACAGGGGGCCAAGAGACCCAGTACTTC.

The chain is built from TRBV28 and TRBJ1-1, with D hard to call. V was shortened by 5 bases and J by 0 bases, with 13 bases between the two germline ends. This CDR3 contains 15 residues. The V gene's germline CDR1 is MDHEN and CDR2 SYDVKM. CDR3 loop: CASSPISGMNTEAFF. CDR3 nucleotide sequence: TGTGCCAGCAGTCCCATATCCGGTATGAACACTGAAGCTTTCTTT. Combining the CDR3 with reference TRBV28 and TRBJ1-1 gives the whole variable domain DVKVTQSSRYLVKRTGEKVFLECVQDMDHENMFWYRQDPGLGLRLIYFSYDVKMKEKGDIPEGYSVSREKKERFSLILESASTNQTSMYLCASSPISGMNTEAFFGQGTRLTVV.

CDR3: CASSRVAGGNTEAFF. DNA for the CDR3: TGCGCCAGCAGTAGAGTGGCCGGGGGGAACACTGAAGCTTTCTTT. The J gene is TRBJ1-1, the V gene TRBV10-1; the D gene is possibly TRBD1 (5 bases). CDR3 size: 15 residues. Germline CDR1 is WNHNN and CDR2 is SYGVQD (reference sequence). Trimming removed 5 bases at V and 1 base at J, with 14 bases between.

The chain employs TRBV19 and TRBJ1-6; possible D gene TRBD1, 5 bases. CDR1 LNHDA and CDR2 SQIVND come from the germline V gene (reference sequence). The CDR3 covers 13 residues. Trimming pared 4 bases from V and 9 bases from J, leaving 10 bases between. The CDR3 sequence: CASSKKTASPLHF. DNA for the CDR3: TGTGCCAGTAGTAAAAAGACAGCTTCACCCCTCCACTTT.

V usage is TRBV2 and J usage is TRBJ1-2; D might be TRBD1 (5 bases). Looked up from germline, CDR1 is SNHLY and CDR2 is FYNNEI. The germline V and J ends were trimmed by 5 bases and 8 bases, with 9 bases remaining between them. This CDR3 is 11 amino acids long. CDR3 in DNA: TGTGCCAGCAGTCCGGACAACGGCTACACCTTC. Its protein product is CASSPDNGYTF.

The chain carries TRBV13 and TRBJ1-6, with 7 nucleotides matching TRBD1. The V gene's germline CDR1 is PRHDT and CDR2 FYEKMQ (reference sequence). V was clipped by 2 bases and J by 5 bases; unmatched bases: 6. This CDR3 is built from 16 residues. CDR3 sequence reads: CASSLLTGTDNSPLHF. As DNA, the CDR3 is TGTGCCAGCAGCTTACTTACCGGGACAGATAATTCACCCCTCCACTTT. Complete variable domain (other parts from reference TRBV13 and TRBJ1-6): AAGVIQSPRHLIKEKRETATLKCYPIPRHDTVYWYQQGPGQDPQFLISFYEKMQSDKGSIPDRFSAQQFSDYHSELNMSSLELGDSALYFCASSLLTGTDNSPLHFGNGTRLTVT.

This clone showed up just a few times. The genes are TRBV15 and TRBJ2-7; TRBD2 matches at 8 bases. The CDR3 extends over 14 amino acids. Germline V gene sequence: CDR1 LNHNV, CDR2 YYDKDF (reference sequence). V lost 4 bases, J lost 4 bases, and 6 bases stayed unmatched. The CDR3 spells CATSTELAEYEQYF. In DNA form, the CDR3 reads TGTGCCACCAGCACTGAACTAGCGGAGTACGAGCAGTACTTC.

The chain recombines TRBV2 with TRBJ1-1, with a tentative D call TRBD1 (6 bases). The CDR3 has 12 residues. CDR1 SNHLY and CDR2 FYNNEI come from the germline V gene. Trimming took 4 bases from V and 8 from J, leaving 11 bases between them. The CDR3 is CASSGGGAEAFF. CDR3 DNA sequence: TGTGCCAGCAGTGGAGGGGGGGCAGAAGCTTTCTTT.

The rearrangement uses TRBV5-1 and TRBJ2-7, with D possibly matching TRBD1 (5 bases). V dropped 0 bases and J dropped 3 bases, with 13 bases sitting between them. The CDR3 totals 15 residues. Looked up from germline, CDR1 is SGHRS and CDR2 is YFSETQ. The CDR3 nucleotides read TGCGCCAGCAGCTTGGCCGGGCAGGGAAGCTACGAGCAGTACTTC. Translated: CASSLAGQGSYEQYF.

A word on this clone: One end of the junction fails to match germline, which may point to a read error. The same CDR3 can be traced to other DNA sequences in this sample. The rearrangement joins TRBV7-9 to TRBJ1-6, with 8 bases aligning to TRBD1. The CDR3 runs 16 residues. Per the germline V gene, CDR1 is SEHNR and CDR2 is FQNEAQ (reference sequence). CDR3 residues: CASSLEGGTGNSPLHF. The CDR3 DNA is TGTGCCAGCAGCTTAGAAGGGGGGACAGGAAATTCACCCCTCCACTTC.

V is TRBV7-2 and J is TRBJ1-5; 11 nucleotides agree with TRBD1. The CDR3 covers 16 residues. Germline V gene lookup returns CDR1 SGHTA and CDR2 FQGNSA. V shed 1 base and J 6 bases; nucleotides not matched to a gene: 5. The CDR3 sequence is CASSLVGQGARQPQHF. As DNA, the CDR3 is TGTGCCAGCAGCTTAGTAGGACAGGGGGCTCGTCAGCCCCAGCATTTT.

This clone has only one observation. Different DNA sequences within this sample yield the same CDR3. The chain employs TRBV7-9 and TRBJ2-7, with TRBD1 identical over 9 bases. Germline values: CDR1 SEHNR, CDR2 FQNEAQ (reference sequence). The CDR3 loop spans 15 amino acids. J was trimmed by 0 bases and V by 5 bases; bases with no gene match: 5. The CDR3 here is CASSPQGAISYEQYF. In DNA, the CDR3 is TGTGCCAGCAGCCCACAGGGGGCTATCTCCTACGAGCAGTACTTC.

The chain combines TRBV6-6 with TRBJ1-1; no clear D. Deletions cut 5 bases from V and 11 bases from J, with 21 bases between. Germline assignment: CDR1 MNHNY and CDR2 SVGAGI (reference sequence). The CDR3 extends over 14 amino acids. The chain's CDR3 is CASSPTAATAGAFF. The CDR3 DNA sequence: TGTGCCAGCAGTCCTACAGCCGCGACCGCTGGGGCTTTCTTT.

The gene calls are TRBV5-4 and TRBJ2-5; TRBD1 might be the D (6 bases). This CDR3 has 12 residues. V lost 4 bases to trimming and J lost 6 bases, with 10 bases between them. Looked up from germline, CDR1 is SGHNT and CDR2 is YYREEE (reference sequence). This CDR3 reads CASSQQGQTQYF. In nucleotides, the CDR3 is TGTGCCAGCAGCCAACAGGGTCAGACCCAGTACTTC. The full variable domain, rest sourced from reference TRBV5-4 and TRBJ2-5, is ETGVTQSPTHLIKTRGQQVTLRCSSQSGHNTVSWYQQALGQGPQFIFQYYREEENGRGNFPPRFSGLQFPNYSSELNVNALELDDSALYLCASSQQGQTQYFGPGTRLLVL.

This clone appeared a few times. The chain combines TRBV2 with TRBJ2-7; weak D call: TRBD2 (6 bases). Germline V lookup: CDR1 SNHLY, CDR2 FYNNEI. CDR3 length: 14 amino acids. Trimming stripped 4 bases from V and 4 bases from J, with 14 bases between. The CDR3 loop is CASSASREIYEQYF. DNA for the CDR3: TGTGCCAGCAGTGCCTCCCGGGAGATTTACGAGCAGTACTTC.

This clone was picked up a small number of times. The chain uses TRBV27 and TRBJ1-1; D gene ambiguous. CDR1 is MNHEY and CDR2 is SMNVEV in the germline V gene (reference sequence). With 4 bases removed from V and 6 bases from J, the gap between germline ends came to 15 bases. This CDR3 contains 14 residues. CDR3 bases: TGTGCCAGCAGTTCACGCCCCGGTGGGCCTGAAGCTTTCTTT. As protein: CASSSRPGGPEAFF.

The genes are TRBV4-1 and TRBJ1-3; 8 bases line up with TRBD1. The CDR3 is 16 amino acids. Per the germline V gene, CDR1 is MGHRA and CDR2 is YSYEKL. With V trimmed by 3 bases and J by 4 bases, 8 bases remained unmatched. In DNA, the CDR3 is TGCGCCAGCAGCCACCCGACAGGGGCGGTGGGAAACACCATATATTTT. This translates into CASSHPTGAVGNTIYF.

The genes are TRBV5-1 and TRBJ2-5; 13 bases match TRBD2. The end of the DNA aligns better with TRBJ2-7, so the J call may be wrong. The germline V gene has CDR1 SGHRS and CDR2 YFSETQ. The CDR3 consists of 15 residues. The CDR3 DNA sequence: TGCGCCAGCAGCCTGGGACTAGCGGGAACCTACGAGCAGTACTTC. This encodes CASSLGLAGTYEQYF.

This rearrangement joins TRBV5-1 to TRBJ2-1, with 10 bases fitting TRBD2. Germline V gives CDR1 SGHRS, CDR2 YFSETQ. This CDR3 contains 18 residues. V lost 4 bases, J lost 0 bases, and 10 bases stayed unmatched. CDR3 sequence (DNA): TGCGCCAGCAGCGGGGGGGCTAGCGGGGGAAGCTCCTACAATGAGCAGTTCTTC. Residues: CASSGGASGGSSYNEQFF. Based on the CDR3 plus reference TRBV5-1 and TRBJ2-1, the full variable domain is KAGVTQTPRYLIKTRGQQVTLSCSPISGHRSVSWYQQTPGQGLQFLFEYFSETQRNKGNFPGRFSGRQFSNSRSEMNVSTLELGDSALYLCASSGGASGGSSYNEQFFGPGTRLTVL.

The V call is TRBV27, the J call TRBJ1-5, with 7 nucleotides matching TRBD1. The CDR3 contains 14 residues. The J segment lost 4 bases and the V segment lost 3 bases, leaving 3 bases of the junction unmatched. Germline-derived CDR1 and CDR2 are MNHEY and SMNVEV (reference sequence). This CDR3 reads CASSLGQLNQPQHF. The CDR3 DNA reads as TGTGCCAGCAGTTTGGGACAGCTTAATCAGCCCCAGCATTTT.